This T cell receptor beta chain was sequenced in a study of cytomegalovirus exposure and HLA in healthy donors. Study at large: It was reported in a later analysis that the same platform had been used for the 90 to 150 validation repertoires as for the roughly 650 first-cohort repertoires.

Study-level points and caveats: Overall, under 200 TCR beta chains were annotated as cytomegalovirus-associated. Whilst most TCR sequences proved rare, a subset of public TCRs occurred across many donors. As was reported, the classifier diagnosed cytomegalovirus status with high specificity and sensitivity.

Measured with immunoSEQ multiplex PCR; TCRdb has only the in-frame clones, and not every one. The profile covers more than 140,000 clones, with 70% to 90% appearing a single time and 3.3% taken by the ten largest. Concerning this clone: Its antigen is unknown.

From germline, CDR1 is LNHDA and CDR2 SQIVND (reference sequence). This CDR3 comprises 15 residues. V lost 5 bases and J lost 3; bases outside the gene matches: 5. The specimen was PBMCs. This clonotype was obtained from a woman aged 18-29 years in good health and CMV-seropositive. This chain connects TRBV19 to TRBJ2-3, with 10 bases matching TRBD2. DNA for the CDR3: TGTGCCAGTAGTCAGACTAGCGGGTCTACAGATACGCAGTATTTT. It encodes CASSQTSGSTDTQYF.